The 10 T cell receptor beta chains below all came from one sample that was sequenced in a study of circulating and synovial CD4+ cells in juvenile arthritis. The repertoire was sequenced with immunoSEQ multiplex PCR; TCRdb's copy has only in-frame clones and lacks some. The table shows 11,000 to 15,000 clones, with around four fifths occurring only once. Sequenced material: CD4+ T cells from synovial fluid. The receptors shown here come from a human patient with juvenile idiopathic arthritis. Some clones in this sample may be carry-over from other donors' samples.

To note about this clone: Other nucleotide sequences from this sample produce the same CDR3. J is TRBJ1-6 and V is TRBV30; D unclear. Germline V gives CDR1 GTSNPN, CDR2 SVGIG (reference sequence). The V end was cut by 3 bases, the J end by 5 bases, with 11 bases between. This CDR3 has 14 amino acids. For the CDR3, the DNA is TGTGCCTGGAGAACCCCCGGGGATAATTCACCCCTCCACTTT. Translation gives CAWRTPGDNSPLHF. Full variable domain (remainder filled in from reference TRBV30 and TRBJ1-6): SQTIHQWPATLVQPVGSPLSLECTVEGTSNPNLYWYRQAAGRGLQLLFYSVGIGQISSEVPQNLSASRPQDRQFILSSKKLLLSDSGFYLCAWRTPGDNSPLHFGNGTRLTVT.

The chain links TRBV18 to TRBJ2-7; D possibly corresponds to TRBD2 (6 bases). The germline V gene encodes CDR1 KGHSH and CDR2 LQKENI. V lost 2 bases, J lost 6 bases, and 14 bases lay in between. There are 14 residues in the CDR3. For the CDR3, the DNA is TGTGCCAGCTCACCAGGGGTCCCCGGGGGCGAGCAGTACTTC. The encoded protein is CASSPGVPGGEQYF.

V usage is TRBV5-1 and J usage is TRBJ2-3; 10 positions match TRBD1. Germline CDR1 SGHRS, CDR2 YFSETQ. J lost 5 bases, V lost 7 bases, and 4 bases had no gene match. The CDR3 is made up of 13 amino acids. The CDR3 loop is CASQRDRGDTQYF. As DNA, the CDR3 is TGCGCCAGCCAACGGGACAGGGGAGATACGCAGTATTTT. The entire variable domain, with the rest obtained from reference TRBV5-1 and TRBJ2-3, is as follows: KAGVTQTPRYLIKTRGQQVTLSCSPISGHRSVSWYQQTPGQGLQFLFEYFSETQRNKGNFPGRFSGRQFSNSRSEMNVSTLELGDSALYLCASQRDRGDTQYFGPGTRLTVL.

The chain combines TRBV5-1 with TRBJ1-1; the match to TRBD1 covers 10 bases. Germline CDR1 reads SGHRS; CDR2 reads YFSETQ. This CDR3 has 17 residues. V was pared by 10 bases and J by 3 bases, with 18 bases of the junction left unmatched. Here the CDR3 reads CAANHPRDRGSDTEAFF. CDR3 in DNA: TGCGCCGCAAACCACCCCCGGGACAGGGGATCGGACACTGAAGCTTTCTTT.

This clone was counted a single time. This chain connects TRBV6-5 to TRBJ2-7, with 8 bases aligning to TRBD2. This CDR3 region has 14 residues. The V gene's germline CDR1 is MNHEY and CDR2 SVGAGI. The trim removed 7 bases at V and 2 bases at J, leaving 7 bases unmatched. CDR3 protein: CASTPRGGPYEQYF. CDR3 in DNA: TGTGCCAGCACCCCCCGGGGGGGTCCCTACGAGCAGTACTTC.

J is TRBJ2-1 and V is TRBV7-2; D is possibly TRBD1 (5 bases). This CDR3 spans 13 amino acids. The germline V and J ends were trimmed by 4 bases and 7 bases, with 11 bases remaining between them. In germline, CDR1 is SGHTA, CDR2 FQGNSA. The CDR3 loop is CASSSGPWNEQFF. The CDR3, as DNA: TGTGCCAGCAGCTCAGGGCCGTGGAATGAGCAGTTCTTC.

The J gene is TRBJ1-1, the V gene TRBV28; tentative D call: TRBD1 (5 bases). Germline lookup yields CDR1 MDHEN and CDR2 SYDVKM. The ends were cut back, 5 bases at V and 7 bases at J, with 17 bases in the middle. The length of the CDR3 is 14 residues. In DNA, the CDR3 is TGTGCCAGCAGTCCCCAGGGACTTCTCCGTGAAGCTTTCTTT. This translates into CASSPQGLLREAFF.

J is TRBJ2-3 and V is TRBV5-6; D might be TRBD2 (7 bases). Looked up from germline, CDR1 is SGHDT and CDR2 is YYEEEE. V shed 7 bases and J shed 4 bases, with 19 bases lying between them. This CDR3 comprises 15 residues. The CDR3 DNA follows: TGTGCCAGCTTTTACGGGGGGCTAGGGGCAGATACGCAGTATTTT. This gives the protein CASFYGGLGADTQYF.

This clone appeared a few times. This chain joins TRBV4-3 and TRBJ1-4; D unresolved. The CDR3 sequence is 13 residues long. Trimming removed 0 bases from V and 5 bases from J, with 4 bases in between. CDR1 and CDR2 from the germline V gene are LGHNA and YSLEER. The CDR3 nucleotides are TGCGCCAGCAGCCAAGACATCAATGAAAAACTGTTTTTT. This gives the protein CASSQDINEKLFF.

Written as DNA, the CDR3 is TGTGCCAGCAGCTTCAGAGACAGGGACACCGGGGAGCTGTTTTTT. Protein sequence: CASSFRDRDTGELFF. The chain links TRBV4-2 to TRBJ2-2, with 7 positions matching TRBD1. This CDR3 is built from 15 residues. J gave up 3 bases and V 5 bases, and 6 bases lay outside the gene matches. Germline loops: CDR1 LGHNA, CDR2 YNFKEQ.